This T cell receptor (beta chain) was recovered during a study of low-dose radiotherapy and immunotherapy resistance in tumors (dated by TCRdb to 2021 to 2024). Describing the broader study: In Cohort 1, each fraction delivered 0.5 Gy every 2 weeks, and the prescribed total PTV dose was 6.5 Gy. Trial participants were not randomized into treatment groups. Eight patients were included in the translational analysis: three from the first dose cohort and the first five from the second dose cohort. Nivolumab was administered intravenously as a 240 mg flat dose every two weeks, and ipilimumab was administered intravenously at 1 mg/kg every six weeks. Starting on cycle 1 day 1, patients took 300 mg of aspirin by mouth once daily for four cycles. In Cohort 2, 1 Gy per fraction was delivered every two weeks, for a total of 13 Gy over 26 weeks. Cyclophosphamide 200 mg/m2 was administered intravenously every two weeks, one day before each radiation and immunotherapy administration.

The run used an Illumina HiSeq 2500. To make first-strand cDNA, Superscript III was used along with a set of TRAV- and TRBV-specific primers so that both the TCRalpha and TCRbeta chains were covered. TCRs were amplified with Phusion for approximately 20 PCR cycles using a constant-region primer together with the adapter attached to the V primers. Isolated mRNA was amplified with the MessageAmp II aRNA Amplification Kit, using a roughly 17-hour in vitro transcription at 37°C. mRNA for TCR sequencing was isolated with the Dynabeads mRNA DIRECT Purification Kit. Indexed Illumina adapters were added in a second Phusion PCR of around 25 cycles, after which AMPure XP beads were used to purify the products. Concerning the study's data processing: Using custom Perl scripts, TCR sequences that encoded the same protein were pooled, out-of-frame sequences were dropped, and the abundance of each clonotype was calculated. The analysis excluded TCR sequences that were supported by just one read. The metrics used to describe the repertoires included Shannon entropy, Gini index, clonality, richness, and the frequency of TCRs shared between repertoires. In TCRdb, the public reads were trimmed at Q25 with fastp and aligned with MiXCR, with productive beta chains retained. Each entry merges the rows of one CDR3 protein and shows their most common DNA and genes. The V and J calls here are based on TCRdb, not the publication. The sample table shows roughly 100,000 distinct CDR3 sequences, and roughly 20% are seen once. The ten largest clones take up 4.1% of the sample.

The cysteine opens and the phenylalanine closes a CDR3 of 17 amino acids. The read is trimmed to its CDR3 DNA, 51 bases read in frame from base 1. Relative to germline, V is missing 2 bases and J is missing 0 bases, with 10 bases of the junction outside any gene match. CDR1 and CDR2 were assigned from the germline V gene (reference sequence) as WNHNN and SYGVQD. This specimen's time point label, interpreted: after trial treatment. Explained via the paper, the treatment or condition label denotes: LDRT plus nivolumab, ipilimumab, low-dose cyclophosphamide and aspirin (RACIN trial). Donors were enrolled in RACIN, a single-arm phase I dose-escalation trial in which nivolumab, ipilimumab, aspirin, low-dose cyclophosphamide and low-dose radiotherapy were combined. Patients with advanced, TIL-negative solid tumors were considered eligible. This clonotype was detected only once. This clone's antigen is unknown. Qualities for individual bases were not recorded, and no much larger clone is one base off. Support from one read is weak.

This TCR derives from a male donor with prostate cancer. The sequence joins TRBV10-1 to TRBJ2-7; 7 junctional bases match TRBD2. The source was PBMCs, collected after low-dose radiotherapy plus immunotherapy. The CDR3 has the sequence CASSEAPTSVDSYEQYF. The base sequence is TGCGCCAGCAGTGAGGCCCCTACTAGCGTTGACTCCTACGAGCAGTACTTC.